This is a list of T cell receptor beta chains from one sample in a study of blood T cell repertoires in COVID-19. Sequencing used immunoSEQ multiplex PCR; TCRdb keeps in-frame clones, though not all of them. In the table there are roughly 380,000 clones, approximately 89% of which are singletons. Input material: peripheral blood. These receptors were obtained from a middle-aged woman with COVID-19, enrolled during active disease. Both conserved end residues are part of each CDR3. Fields, in order: clone size, V gene, D gene, J gene, CDR3 protein, CDR3 DNA. A D gene is named only where the DNA matches it firmly. A clone size is listed for some rows: how often the clone was seen (once, few, many), or a class if it is expanded.

clone size: -
V gene: TRBV29-1
D gene: -
J gene: TRBJ2-5
CDR3 protein: CSVEEQIQETQYF
CDR3 DNA: TGCAGCGTTGAAGAACAGATCCAAGAGACCCAGTACTTC

clone size: -
V gene: TRBV5-1
D gene: -
J gene: TRBJ2-7
CDR3 protein: CASSLAGSREQYF
CDR3 DNA: TGCGCCAGCAGCTTGGCCGGGAGCCGCGAGCAGTACTTC

clone size: -
V gene: TRBV6-5
D gene: -
J gene: TRBJ2-7
CDR3 protein: CASSPGTNNYEQYF
CDR3 DNA: TGTGCCAGCAGTCCCGGGACAAATAACTACGAGCAGTACTTC

clone size: -
V gene: TRBV27
D gene: -
J gene: TRBJ2-1
CDR3 protein: CASSLDSYNEQFF
CDR3 DNA: TGTGCCAGCAGTTTAGACAGCTACAATGAGCAGTTCTTC

clone size: -
V gene: TRBV27
D gene: TRBD1
J gene: TRBJ2-7
CDR3 protein: CASSLNWDRGNEQYF
CDR3 DNA: TGTGCCAGCAGTTTAAATTGGGACAGGGGTAACGAGCAGTACTTC

clone size: -
V gene: TRBV18
D gene: -
J gene: TRBJ1-4
CDR3 protein: CASSPGQPNEKLFF
CDR3 DNA: TGTGCCAGCTCTCCTGGACAGCCAAATGAAAAACTGTTTTTT

clone size: -
V gene: TRBV19
D gene: TRBD1
J gene: TRBJ1-5
CDR3 protein: CATRTGGASNQPQHF
CDR3 DNA: TGTGCCACCAGGACAGGGGGGGCGAGCAATCAGCCCCAGCATTTT

clone size: -
V gene: TRBV18
D gene: TRBD1
J gene: TRBJ1-2
CDR3 protein: CASSPSGTANYGYTF
CDR3 DNA: TGTGCCAGCTCACCTAGTGGGACAGCAAACTATGGCTACACCTTC

clone size: -
V gene: TRBV4-3
D gene: TRBD1
J gene: TRBJ1-4
CDR3 protein: CASSRTGSANEKLFF
CDR3 DNA: TGCGCCAGCAGCCGGACAGGGAGTGCTAATGAAAAACTGTTTTTT

clone size: -
V gene: TRBV3-1/TRBV3-2
D gene: TRBD2
J gene: TRBJ2-3
CDR3 protein: CASSETGGIGTDTQYF
CDR3 DNA: TGTGCCAGCAGCGAGACGGGGGGGATAGGGACAGATACGCAGTATTTT

clone size: -
V gene: TRBV19
D gene: -
J gene: TRBJ2-7
CDR3 protein: CASSPGQTYEQYF
CDR3 DNA: TGTGCCAGTAGCCCTGGACAGACCTACGAGCAGTACTTC

clone size: -
V gene: TRBV4-1
D gene: -
J gene: TRBJ2-1
CDR3 protein: CASSHSQSNNEQFF
CDR3 DNA: TGCGCCAGCAGCCACAGTCAGTCAAACAATGAGCAGTTCTTC

clone size: few
V gene: TRBV7-3
D gene: TRBD1
J gene: TRBJ2-7
CDR3 protein: CASSPDRRSRQYF
CDR3 DNA: TGTGCCAGCAGCCCGGACAGGAGGAGCCGGCAGTACTTC

clone size: -
V gene: TRBV23-1
D gene: TRBD2
J gene: TRBJ2-1
CDR3 protein: CASSQSPRAGALRYNEQFF
CDR3 DNA: TGCGCCAGCAGTCAATCGCCGCGGGCGGGAGCCCTGCGGTACAATGAGCAGTTCTTC

clone size: -
V gene: TRBV3-1/TRBV3-2
D gene: TRBD1
J gene: TRBJ1-5
CDR3 protein: CASSQDLEGTAYYSNQPQHF
CDR3 DNA: TGTGCCAGCAGCCAAGACTTAGAAGGGACAGCCTACTATAGCAATCAGCCCCAGCATTTT

clone size: -
V gene: TRBV5-4
D gene: -
J gene: TRBJ1-1
CDR3 protein: CASSSREVGTEAFF
CDR3 DNA: TGTGCCAGCAGCTCCCGGGAGGTCGGCACTGAAGCTTTCTTT

clone size: -
V gene: TRBV2
D gene: -
J gene: TRBJ2-2
CDR3 protein: CASSEVSGNTGELFF
CDR3 DNA: TGTGCCAGCAGTGAAGTCTCGGGGAACACCGGGGAGCTGTTTTTT

clone size: -
V gene: TRBV15
D gene: TRBD1
J gene: TRBJ1-1
CDR3 protein: CATSRGGTGFTEAFF
CDR3 DNA: TGTGCCACCAGCAGAGGGGGGACAGGGTTCACTGAAGCTTTCTTT

clone size: -
V gene: TRBV28
D gene: -
J gene: TRBJ1-2
CDR3 protein: CASTPPGRDYGYTF
CDR3 DNA: TGTGCCAGCACCCCTCCCGGCAGGGACTATGGCTACACCTTC

clone size: -
V gene: TRBV9
D gene: TRBD1
J gene: TRBJ1-3
CDR3 protein: CASSVWGDRMLSGNTIYF
CDR3 DNA: TGTGCCAGCAGCGTGTGGGGGGACAGAATGCTCTCTGGAAACACCATATATTTT

clone size: few
V gene: TRBV6-2/TRBV6-3
D gene: -
J gene: TRBJ2-5
CDR3 protein: CASSQDLLQETQYF
CDR3 DNA: TGTGCCAGCAGTCAAGACTTACTACAAGAGACCCAGTACTTC

clone size: -
V gene: TRBV5-6
D gene: -
J gene: TRBJ1-2
CDR3 protein: CASRSPGQNYGYTF
CDR3 DNA: TGTGCCAGCCGCAGCCCCGGACAGAACTATGGCTACACCTTC

clone size: few
V gene: TRBV7-3
D gene: -
J gene: TRBJ1-6
CDR3 protein: CASSLTAGSPLHF
CDR3 DNA: TGTGCCAGCAGCTTGACAGCAGGATCACCCCTCCACTTT

clone size: -
V gene: TRBV4-1
D gene: TRBD1
J gene: TRBJ2-1
CDR3 protein: CASSQWGGGGTGYNEQFF
CDR3 DNA: TGCGCCAGCAGCCAATGGGGTGGGGGAGGGACAGGGTACAATGAGCAGTTCTTC

clone size: -
V gene: TRBV7-9
D gene: TRBD1
J gene: TRBJ1-1
CDR3 protein: CASRGDRERTEAFF
CDR3 DNA: TGTGCCAGTCGAGGGGACAGGGAGCGAACTGAAGCTTTCTTT

clone size: -
V gene: TRBV3-1/TRBV3-2
D gene: -
J gene: TRBJ2-1
CDR3 protein: CASSQAGQNYNEQFF
CDR3 DNA: TGTGCCAGCAGCCAAGCTGGGCAGAACTACAATGAGCAGTTCTTC

clone size: -
V gene: TRBV30
D gene: -
J gene: TRBJ1-5
CDR3 protein: CAWSGEGSQPQHF
CDR3 DNA: TGTGCCTGGAGTGGGGAGGGGAGTCAGCCCCAGCATTTT

clone size: few
V gene: TRBV6-1
D gene: -
J gene: TRBJ1-2
CDR3 protein: CASSEGQEAFYGYTF
CDR3 DNA: TGTGCCAGCAGTGAAGGGCAGGAGGCATTCTATGGCTACACCTTC

clone size: -
V gene: TRBV6-6
D gene: -
J gene: TRBJ1-1
CDR3 protein: CASTPREVAFF
CDR3 DNA: TGTGCCAGCACTCCGAGGGAGGTCGCTTTCTTT

clone size: once
V gene: TRBV7-9
D gene: -
J gene: TRBJ1-1
CDR3 protein: CASSPPRGGAEAFF
CDR3 DNA: TGTGCCAGCAGCCCGCCGCGGGGGGGGGCTGAAGCTTTCTTT

clone size: -
V gene: TRBV7-9
D gene: -
J gene: TRBJ1-5
CDR3 protein: CASSLGARGGGFNQPQHF
CDR3 DNA: TGTGCCAGCAGCTTAGGCGCCCGGGGAGGGGGATTCAATCAGCCCCAGCATTTT

clone size: -
V gene: TRBV25-1
D gene: -
J gene: TRBJ1-5
CDR3 protein: CASSAPGEGGNQPQHF
CDR3 DNA: TGTGCCAGCAGTGCCCCAGGGGAGGGGGGCAATCAGCCCCAGCATTTT

clone size: -
V gene: TRBV6-2/TRBV6-3
D gene: TRBD1
J gene: TRBJ1-4
CDR3 protein: CASSYLQGATNEKLFF
CDR3 DNA: TGTGCCAGCAGTTACCTACAGGGGGCGACTAATGAAAAACTGTTTTTT

clone size: -
V gene: TRBV11-2
D gene: TRBD1
J gene: TRBJ2-5
CDR3 protein: CASRGQGANVETQYF
CDR3 DNA: TGTGCCAGCAGGGGACAGGGGGCGAACGTAGAGACCCAGTACTTC

clone size: -
V gene: TRBV7-2
D gene: -
J gene: TRBJ2-4
CDR3 protein: CASAGGTKNIQYF
CDR3 DNA: TGTGCCAGCGCAGGGGGGACCAAAAACATTCAGTACTTC

clone size: -
V gene: TRBV5-1
D gene: TRBD1
J gene: TRBJ1-6
CDR3 protein: CASSKGQGSYSPLHF
CDR3 DNA: TGCGCCAGCAGCAAAGGACAGGGAAGTTATTCACCCCTCCACTTT

clone size: -
V gene: TRBV5-1
D gene: -
J gene: TRBJ1-4
CDR3 protein: CASSLGPRRGNEKLFF
CDR3 DNA: TGCGCCAGCAGCCTGGGACCGCGGCGGGGTAATGAAAAACTGTTTTTT

clone size: once
V gene: TRBV5-6
D gene: -
J gene: TRBJ1-5
CDR3 protein: CASSLTLSSEQGHQPQHF
CDR3 DNA: TGTGCCAGCAGCTTGACCCTATCTTCGGAGCAGGGCCATCAGCCCCAGCATTTT

clone size: -
V gene: TRBV18
D gene: TRBD1
J gene: TRBJ2-7
CDR3 protein: CASSPAGGTGFYEQYF
CDR3 DNA: TGTGCCAGCTCACCTGCCGGGGGGACAGGGTTCTACGAGCAGTACTTC

clone size: -
V gene: TRBV5-8
D gene: -
J gene: TRBJ1-5
CDR3 protein: CASSSNAGGNQPQHF
CDR3 DNA: TGTGCCAGCAGCTCAAACGCAGGGGGCAATCAGCCCCAGCATTTT

clone size: -
V gene: TRBV5-6
D gene: -
J gene: TRBJ1-6
CDR3 protein: CASSLGRLRHNSPLHF
CDR3 DNA: TGTGCCAGCAGCTTGGGCCGGCTGAGGCATAATTCACCCCTCCACTTT

clone size: once
V gene: TRBV18
D gene: -
J gene: TRBJ1-2
CDR3 protein: CASSPGAASPYGYTF
CDR3 DNA: TGTGCCAGCTCACCAGGGGCTGCTTCTCCCTATGGCTACACCTTC